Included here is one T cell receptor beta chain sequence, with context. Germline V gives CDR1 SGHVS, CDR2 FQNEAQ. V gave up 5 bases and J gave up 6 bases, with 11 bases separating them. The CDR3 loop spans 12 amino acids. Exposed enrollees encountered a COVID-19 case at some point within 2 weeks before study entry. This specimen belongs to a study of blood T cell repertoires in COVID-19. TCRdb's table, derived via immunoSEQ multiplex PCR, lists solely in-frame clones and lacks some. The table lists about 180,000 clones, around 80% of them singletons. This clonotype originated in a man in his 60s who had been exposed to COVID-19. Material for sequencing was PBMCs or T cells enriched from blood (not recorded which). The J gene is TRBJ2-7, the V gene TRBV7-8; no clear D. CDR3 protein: CASSTYLPEQYF. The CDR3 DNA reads TGTGCCAGCAGCACTTATTTGCCCGAGCAGTACTTC.